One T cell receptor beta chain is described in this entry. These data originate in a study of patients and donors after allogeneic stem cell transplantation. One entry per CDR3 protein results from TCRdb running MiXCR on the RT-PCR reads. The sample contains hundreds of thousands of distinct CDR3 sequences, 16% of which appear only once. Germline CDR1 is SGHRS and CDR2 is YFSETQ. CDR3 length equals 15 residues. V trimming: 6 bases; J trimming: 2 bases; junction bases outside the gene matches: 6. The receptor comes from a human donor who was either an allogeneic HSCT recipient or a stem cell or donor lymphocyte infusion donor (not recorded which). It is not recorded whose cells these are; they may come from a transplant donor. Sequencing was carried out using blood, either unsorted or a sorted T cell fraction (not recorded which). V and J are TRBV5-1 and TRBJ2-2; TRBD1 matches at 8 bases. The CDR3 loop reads CASNPGGINTGELFF. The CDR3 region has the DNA TGCGCCAGCAACCCAGGGGGCATTAACACCGGGGAGCTGTTTTTT.